The subject of this entry is one TCR beta chain. What it recognizes is unknown. Time point described: pretreatment peripheral blood. The source of the sample is a study of PD-L1 blockade in urothelial cancer. Study overall: Beginning at some point between 2012 and 2014, patients received atezolizumab, given as 1,200 mg intravenously every 3 weeks. In the patient group, about 90% of the roughly 29 were males with bladder-origin urothelial cancer. Study findings and constraints: Tumor-associated blood clones were expanded more by durable-benefit patients at 3 weeks.

Using immunoSEQ multiplex PCR, the repertoire was profiled, and TCRdb retains in-frame clones only, with some absent. Of 65,000 to 90,000 clones in the sample, 84% were seen once. This specimen consisted of PBMCs, obtained around atezolizumab (anti-PD-L1) treatment. This TCR came from a woman in her seventies with urothelial cancer.

The CDR3 protein is CASSSRQSLGEQYF. CDR3 coding DNA: TGTGCCAGCAGCTCTCGACAGAGTTTGGGGGAGCAGTACTTC. The V gene is TRBV7-9, the J gene TRBJ2-7; possibly TRBD1 for D (5 bases). The germline V gene has CDR1 SEHNR and CDR2 FQNEAQ (reference sequence). V was shortened by 4 bases and J by 7 bases, with 17 bases between the two germline ends. The CDR3 contains 14 residues.